These T cell receptor beta chains were read from a single sample in a study of cytomegalovirus exposure and HLA in healthy donors. The data were produced by immunoSEQ multiplex PCR, yet TCRdb's version contains in-frame clones alone and is incomplete. Of about 190,000 clones in the sample, approximately 80% were seen once. Source material: PBMCs. These TCRs come from a woman younger than 45 in good health and CMV-seronegative. CDR3s include the opening cysteine and the closing phenylalanine or tryptophan. The order of the fields is D gene, J gene, V gene, clone size, CDR3 protein, CDR3 DNA. D genes are given only for firm matches. Rows may omit the clone size; those that give it use once, few, many or a size class.

>TRBD2|TRBJ2-7|TRBV5-1|once
CASTGRSSYEQYF
TGCGCCAGCACCGGGAGGAGCTCCTACGAGCAGTACTTC
>-|TRBJ1-2|TRBV18|-
CASSPGQSYNYGYTF
TGTGCCAGCTCACCAGGACAGAGCTATAACTATGGCTACACCTTC
>-|TRBJ1-1|TRBV10-3|-
CAISDPGQNTEAFF
TGTGCCATCAGTGACCCGGGACAGAACACTGAAGCTTTCTTT
>TRBD1|TRBJ1-1|TRBV29-1|few
CSVSTGGNTEAFF
TGCAGCGTTTCTACAGGGGGGAACACTGAAGCTTTCTTT
>-|TRBJ2-7|TRBV7-9|-
CASSLLTGLEQYF
TGTGCCAGCAGCCTCCTTACAGGGCTCGAGCAGTACTTC
>TRBD1|TRBJ2-3|TRBV7-7|-
CASSLAPGQGSDTQYF
TGTGCTAGCAGCTTAGCCCCGGGACAGGGGTCAGATACGCAGTATTTT
>TRBD1|TRBJ2-7|TRBV27|-
CASSLFTGGASYEQYF
TGTGCCAGCAGTTTATTCACAGGGGGCGCGAGCTACGAGCAGTACTTC
>TRBD1|TRBJ2-1|TRBV4-3|-
CASSSGTGFFEQFF
TGCGCCAGCAGCTCCGGGACAGGGTTTTTTGAGCAGTTCTTC
>-|TRBJ1-4|TRBV21-1|few
CASSDRGKGEKLFF
TGTGCCAGCAGCGACAGGGGAAAAGGCGAAAAACTGTTTTTT
>TRBD2|TRBJ2-3|TRBV7-3|-
CASSLTLSGGTDTQYF
TGTGCCAGCAGCTTAACGTTAAGCGGGGGCACAGATACGCAGTATTTT
>TRBD1|TRBJ1-5|TRBV12-5|few
CASGDRQGKSNQPQHF
TGTGCTAGTGGAGACCGACAGGGTAAGAGCAATCAGCCCCAGCATTTT
>TRBD2|TRBJ2-2|TRBV9|-
CASSVLAGVSTGELFF
TGTGCCAGCAGCGTATTAGCGGGAGTGAGCACCGGGGAGCTGTTTTTT
>-|TRBJ1-2|TRBV27|-
CASSPGSSSDGYTF
TGTGCCAGCAGTCCAGGATCTTCGTCGGATGGCTACACCTTC
>TRBD1|TRBJ2-7|TRBV6-1|-
CASTVAGTGSYEQYF
TGTGCCAGCACCGTCGCTGGGACAGGGTCCTACGAGCAGTACTTC
>TRBD2|TRBJ2-7|TRBV27|-
CASSLFVGRSNEQYF
TGTGCCAGCAGTTTATTTGTCGGGAGGAGCAACGAGCAGTACTTC
>-|TRBJ1-2|TRBV7-2|-
CASSAPGRGGAGYGYTF
TGTGCCAGCAGCGCCCCGGGACGAGGAGGGGCGGGCTATGGCTACACCTTC
>TRBD1|TRBJ2-2|TRBV7-6|-
CASSPTGTGVGGELFF
TGTGCCAGCAGCCCCACCGGGACAGGGGTTGGTGGGGAGCTGTTTTTT
>-|TRBJ2-5|TRBV10-3|-
CAISAPDSQQETQYF
TGTGCCATCAGTGCCCCGGACTCCCAACAAGAGACCCAGTACTTC
>-|TRBJ2-5|TRBV2|-
CASRGLAQETQYF
TGTGCCAGCAGGGGACTTGCTCAAGAGACCCAGTACTTC
>TRBD1|TRBJ2-7|TRBV7-2|few
CASSSLRTGGLFEQYF
TGTGCCAGCAGCTCTCTCCGAACAGGGGGTTTGTTCGAGCAGTACTTC
>-|TRBJ2-5|TRBV11-2|-
CASSTRTVGVGETQYF
TGTGCCAGCAGCACCCGGACAGTGGGAGTAGGAGAGACCCAGTACTTC
>TRBD1|TRBJ2-5|TRBV4-1|few
CASSPETGWETQYF
TGCGCCAGCAGCCCCGAGACAGGGTGGGAGACCCAGTACTTC
>-|TRBJ2-2|TRBV9|-
CASSVVSGTGELFF
TGTGCCAGCAGCGTAGTAAGCGGGACCGGGGAGCTGTTTTTT
>TRBD2|TRBJ2-7|TRBV27|-
CASSYGGRPSYEQYF
TGTGCCAGCAGTTACGGCGGGAGGCCCTCCTACGAGCAGTACTTC
>-|TRBJ2-3|TRBV20-1|-
CSATHSDTQYF
TGCAGTGCTACCCACTCAGATACGCAGTATTTT
>-|TRBJ2-3|TRBV15|few
CATSRDPSSTDTQYF
TGTGCCACCAGCAGAGATCCCTCTAGCACAGATACGCAGTATTTT
>TRBD1|TRBJ1-1|TRBV7-3|-
CASSLDRGRTEAFF
TGTGCCAGCAGCCTGGACAGGGGACGCACTGAAGCTTTCTTT
>-|TRBJ1-2|TRBV11-1|-
CASSATGGSGYTF
TGTGCCAGCAGCGCTACGGGAGGGAGTGGCTACACCTTC
>TRBD1|TRBJ1-1|TRBV5-1|few
CASSPRQGPNTEAFF
TGCGCCAGCAGCCCCAGACAGGGGCCGAACACTGAAGCTTTCTTT
>TRBD1|TRBJ1-3|TRBV19|-
CASTAVDRGQSPTIYF
TGTGCCAGTACCGCCGTCGACAGGGGGCAATCCCCCACCATATATTTT
>-|TRBJ1-2|TRBV21-1|-
CASSKGTLNYGYTF
TGTGCCAGCAGCAAAGGGACACTGAACTATGGCTACACCTTC
>TRBD1|TRBJ2-1|TRBV5-6|once
CASIQGTARSLNEQFF
TGTGCCAGCATTCAAGGGACAGCCAGGAGCCTGAATGAGCAGTTCTTC
>TRBD1|TRBJ1-1|TRBV5-8|-
CASKKTGTNTEAFF
TGTGCCAGCAAGAAGACAGGGACGAACACTGAAGCTTTCTTT
>TRBD1|TRBJ1-2|TRBV4-2|-
CASSQVTGGEDYGYTF
TGTGCCAGCAGCCAAGTGACAGGGGGCGAGGACTATGGCTACACCTTC
>-|TRBJ2-4|TRBV27|-
CASSFVAGLAKNIQYF
TGTGCCAGCAGTTTTGTGGCGGGACTAGCCAAAAACATTCAGTACTTC
>-|TRBJ2-3|TRBV7-9|-
CASSSNPRGVLGLDTQYF
TGTGCCAGCAGCTCCAACCCCCGTGGCGTACTCGGACTAGATACGCAGTATTTT
>TRBD1|TRBJ1-2|TRBV7-9|-
CASSLNTGGYYGYTF
TGTGCCAGCAGCTTAAACACAGGGGGATACTATGGCTACACCTTC
>-|TRBJ2-1|TRBV11-2|once
CASSLDPSPGYNEQFF
TGTGCCAGCAGCTTAGATCCTAGCCCCGGATACAATGAGCAGTTCTTC
>-|TRBJ1-1|TRBV5-1|-
CASGGLGPNTEAFF
TGCGCCTCGGGGGGGTTGGGGCCGAACACTGAAGCTTTCTTT
>TRBD2|TRBJ2-7|TRBV6-5|-
CASSYSKASGMREQYF
TGTGCCAGCAGTTACTCGAAGGCTAGCGGGATGCGTGAGCAGTACTTC
>-|TRBJ2-7|TRBV5-8|few
CASSYPRVSYEQYF
TGTGCCAGCAGCTACCCGAGGGTCTCCTACGAGCAGTACTTC